The rows below give T cell receptor beta chains drawn from one sample of a study of T cell changes during pregnancy in multiple sclerosis. Measured with immunoSEQ multiplex PCR; TCRdb has only the in-frame clones, and not every one. The sample consists of 40,000 or so clones, roughly 87% of them appearing once. Sequences were derived from CD8+ T cells from peripheral blood mononuclear cells, sampled in the first trimester of pregnancy. These TCRs come from a female donor with multiple sclerosis, enrolled in a pregnancy study. The CDR3 runs from the conserved cysteine through the conserved F or W. The D gene is left open where the match is weak. Only some rows state a clone size, as once, few, many or a class for expanded clones.

v_call	clone_size	d_call	cdr3_length	j_call	cdr3_aa	cdr3_nt
TRBV27	NA	NA	15	TRBJ2-7	CASSLSGGWIYEQYF	TGTGCCAGCAGTTTATCCGGGGGTTGGATTTACGAGCAGTACTTC
TRBV9	NA	NA	15	TRBJ2-3	CATNYVGGPADTQYF	TGTGCCACCAACTACGTGGGGGGGCCCGCAGATACGCAGTATTTT
TRBV5-6	NA	NA	16	TRBJ2-1	CASSQQTSLISGEQFF	TGTGCCAGCAGCCAACAGACTAGTCTCATTTCGGGTGAGCAGTTCTTC
TRBV29-1	NA	NA	14	TRBJ2-7	CSVDATAGGHEQYF	TGCAGCGTTGATGCGACAGCTGGTGGCCACGAGCAGTACTTC
TRBV7-2	NA	NA	17	TRBJ1-4	CASSFGPQTGNNEKLFF	TGTGCCAGCAGCTTTGGGCCTCAAACAGGAAATAATGAAAAACTGTTTTTT
TRBV4-1	few	NA	15	TRBJ1-3	CASSQDRQPGNTIYF	TGCGCCAGCAGCCAAGATCGACAGCCTGGAAACACCATATATTTT
TRBV6-1	NA	TRBD1	15	TRBJ1-5	CASSDTWDRGRPQHF	TGTGCCAGCAGTGATACTTGGGACAGGGGGCGGCCCCAGCATTTT
TRBV1	NA	NA	13	TRBJ1-2	CTRPLRGNKGYTF	TGCACCAGACCCCTGAGGGGGAATAAAGGCTACACCTTC
TRBV10-3	once	TRBD2	16	TRBJ2-1	CAISEGLAGGGNEQFF	TGTGCCATCAGTGAGGGACTAGCGGGGGGAGGTAATGAGCAGTTCTTC
TRBV7-9	NA	NA	14	TRBJ1-2	CASSSILDIYGYTF	TGTGCCAGCAGCTCTATACTGGACATCTATGGCTACACCTTC
TRBV28	NA	NA	11	TRBJ2-7	CASSPNYEQYF	TGTGCCAGCAGTCCAAACTACGAGCAGTACTTC
TRBV2	many	NA	12	TRBJ1-1	CASSDRPIEAFF	TGTGCCAGCAGTGACAGGCCGATTGAAGCTTTCTTT
TRBV28	NA	TRBD1	17	TRBJ2-5	CASSLQDRGWDAETQYF	TGTGCCAGCAGTTTACAGGACAGGGGGTGGGATGCGGAGACCCAGTACTTC
TRBV13	NA	TRBD1	14	TRBJ2-5	CASSEGTAQETQYF	TGTGCCAGCAGCGAAGGGACAGCCCAAGAGACCCAGTACTTC
TRBV6-6	NA	NA	14	TRBJ2-3	CASSLTVSTDTQYF	TGTGCCAGCAGTTTGACTGTAAGCACAGATACGCAGTATTTT
TRBV5-1	NA	TRBD1	16	TRBJ2-7	CASSLIGQGKVYEQYF	TGCGCCAGCAGCTTGATAGGACAGGGGAAAGTCTACGAGCAGTACTTC
TRBV2	NA	TRBD2	13	TRBJ2-5	CASIGTSGETQYF	TGTGCCAGCATCGGGACTAGCGGAGAGACCCAGTACTTC
TRBV4-1	NA	NA	16	TRBJ2-5	CASSQGDWGLQETQYF	TGCGCCAGCAGCCAAGGAGATTGGGGGCTCCAAGAGACCCAGTACTTC
TRBV7-9	NA	NA	15	TRBJ2-7	CASSLAVGSSYEQYF	TGTGCCAGCAGCTTAGCAGTGGGCAGCTCCTACGAGCAGTACTTC
TRBV7-2	NA	NA	15	TRBJ2-7	CASSYTGTYNYEQYF	TGTGCCAGCAGCTATACCGGGACTTACAACTACGAGCAGTACTTC
TRBV29-1	NA	TRBD1	19	TRBJ1-1	CSVEHRIWDREEVRPEAFF	TGCAGCGTTGAACATCGAATATGGGACAGGGAGGAGGTCCGCCCGGAAGCTTTCTTT
TRBV19	NA	TRBD2	14	TRBJ2-2	CASNSGGAAGELFF	TGTGCCAGTAATAGCGGGGGGGCGGCCGGGGAGCTGTTTTTT
TRBV18	NA	TRBD2	18	TRBJ2-3	CASSPLITSGGHTDTQYF	TGTGCCAGCTCACCACTTATAACTAGCGGGGGGCACACAGATACGCAGTATTTT
TRBV10-1	many	NA	15	TRBJ2-2	CASSESRRQTGELFF	TGCGCCAGCAGTGAGTCGAGGCGTCAAACCGGGGAGCTGTTTTTT
TRBV10-3	NA	TRBD1	14	TRBJ2-7	CAISDRDRDYEQYF	TGTGCCATCAGTGACCGGGACAGGGACTACGAGCAGTACTTC
TRBV2	NA	TRBD1	21	TRBJ1-5	CASSDGPTLGQVIFSNQPQHF	TGTGCCAGCAGTGATGGGCCCACCCTGGGACAGGTGATTTTTAGCAATCAGCCCCAGCATTTT
TRBV6-1	NA	NA	15	TRBJ1-2	CASSEGWGSNYGYTF	TGTGCCAGCAGTGAAGGGTGGGGCAGTAACTATGGCTACACCTTC
TRBV2	NA	NA	11	TRBJ2-5	CASTGVETQYF	TGTGCCAGCACAGGGGTGGAGACCCAGTACTTC
TRBV19	NA	TRBD1	17	TRBJ1-4	CASRFTGQGVVDEKLFF	TGTGCCAGTAGGTTTACGGGACAGGGTGTAGTGGATGAAAAACTGTTTTTT
TRBV5-6	NA	NA	14	TRBJ1-4	CASSRRLSNEKLFF	TGTGCCAGCAGCAGGAGGCTCTCTAATGAAAAACTGTTTTTT
TRBV11-1	NA	NA	12	TRBJ1-1	CASSFGNTEAFF	TGTGCCAGCAGTTTCGGGAACACTGAAGCTTTCTTT
TRBV6-5	NA	NA	15	TRBJ1-4	CASSKTGGANEKLFF	TGTGCCAGCAGCAAAACGGGGGGGGCGAATGAAAAACTGTTTTTT
TRBV29-1	NA	NA	14	TRBJ2-1	CSATWANSYNEQFF	TGCAGCGCCACATGGGCCAATTCCTACAATGAGCAGTTCTTC
TRBV19	NA	NA	12	TRBJ2-6	CASLSGANVLTF	TGTGCCAGTCTTTCTGGGGCCAACGTCCTGACTTTC
TRBV30	NA	NA	13	TRBJ2-1	CAWSIFRYNEQFF	TGTGCCTGGAGCATCTTCCGGTACAATGAGCAGTTCTTC
TRBV9	NA	NA	15	TRBJ2-6	CASSVDGSGANVLTF	TGTGCCAGCAGCGTAGACGGTTCCGGGGCCAACGTCCTGACTTTC
TRBV5-6	NA	NA	13	TRBJ2-7	CASSPSQTYEQYF	TGTGCCAGCAGCCCCTCCCAGACCTACGAGCAGTACTTC
TRBV4-3	once	TRBD1	16	TRBJ2-5	CASSPEVGQGSETQYF	TGCGCCAGCAGCCCCGAGGTCGGACAGGGTTCAGAGACCCAGTACTTC
TRBV6-1	NA	TRBD2	17	TRBJ2-1	CASSEVASGSLLDEQFF	TGTGCCAGCAGTGAAGTGGCTAGCGGGAGCCTTCTCGATGAGCAGTTCTTC
TRBV7-6	NA	TRBD1	16	TRBJ2-7	CASSFKGGTGGNEQYF	TGTGCCAGCAGCTTCAAGGGCGGGACAGGGGGCAACGAGCAGTACTTC
TRBV13	NA	NA	17	TRBJ2-6	CASSFSMGSSGANVLTF	TGTGCCAGCAGCTTCTCCATGGGGAGCTCTGGGGCCAACGTCCTGACTTTC
TRBV9	NA	NA	14	TRBJ2-7	CASSTGTRGYEQYF	TGTGCCAGCAGCACAGGGACGCGAGGGTACGAGCAGTACTTC
TRBV11-3	NA	TRBD1	15	TRBJ1-1	CASSLGKGQYTEAFF	TGTGCCAGCAGCTTAGGTAAGGGACAGTACACTGAAGCTTTCTTT
TRBV4-1	NA	NA	18	TRBJ2-7	CASSQDLRAAQAPYEQYF	TGCGCCAGCAGCCAAGATCTCAGGGCTGCCCAGGCGCCCTACGAGCAGTACTTC
TRBV12-5	NA	NA	15	TRBJ2-5	CASGSSTRERETQYF	TGTGCTAGTGGTTCCTCAACCAGGGAACGGGAGACCCAGTACTTC
TRBV19	NA	TRBD2	14	TRBJ2-1	CASTGAGGRNEQFF	TGTGCCAGTACGGGAGCGGGAGGGCGGAATGAGCAGTTCTTC
TRBV30	few	NA	11	TRBJ1-1	CASTYGGEAFF	TGTGCATCGACCTACGGCGGTGAAGCTTTCTTT
TRBV14	NA	TRBD1	14	TRBJ1-1	CASSQATGFPEAFF	TGTGCCAGCAGCCAAGCGACAGGGTTCCCTGAAGCTTTCTTT
TRBV9	NA	TRBD1	14	TRBJ1-6	CASSVKGGSAPLHF	TGTGCCAGCAGCGTAAAAGGGGGCAGCGCACCCCTCCACTTT